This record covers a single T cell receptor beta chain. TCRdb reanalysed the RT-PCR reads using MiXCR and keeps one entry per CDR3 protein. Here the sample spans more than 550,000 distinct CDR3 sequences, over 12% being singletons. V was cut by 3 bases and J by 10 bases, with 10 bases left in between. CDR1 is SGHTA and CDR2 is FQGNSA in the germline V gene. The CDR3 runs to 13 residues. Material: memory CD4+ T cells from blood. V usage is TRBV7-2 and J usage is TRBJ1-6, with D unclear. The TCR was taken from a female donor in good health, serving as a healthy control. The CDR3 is CASSFFNDSPLHF. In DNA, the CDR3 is TGTGCCAGCAGCTTTTTTAACGACTCACCCCTCCACTTT.